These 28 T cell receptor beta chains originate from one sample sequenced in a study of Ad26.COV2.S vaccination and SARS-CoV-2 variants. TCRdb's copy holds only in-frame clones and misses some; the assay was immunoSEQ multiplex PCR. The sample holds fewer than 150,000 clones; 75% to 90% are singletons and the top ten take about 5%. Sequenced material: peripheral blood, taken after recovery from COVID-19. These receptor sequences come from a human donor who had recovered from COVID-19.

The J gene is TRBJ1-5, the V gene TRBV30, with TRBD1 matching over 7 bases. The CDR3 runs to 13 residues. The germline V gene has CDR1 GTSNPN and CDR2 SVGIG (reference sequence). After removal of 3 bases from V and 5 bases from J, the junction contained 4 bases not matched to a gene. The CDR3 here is CAWRAQGHQPQHF. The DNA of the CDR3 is TGTGCCTGGAGAGCACAGGGGCATCAGCCCCAGCATTTT.

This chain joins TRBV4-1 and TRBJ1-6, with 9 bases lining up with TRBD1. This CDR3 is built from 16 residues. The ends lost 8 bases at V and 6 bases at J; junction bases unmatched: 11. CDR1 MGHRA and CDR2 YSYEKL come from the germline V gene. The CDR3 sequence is CASRKPGQGSNSPLHF. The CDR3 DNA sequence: TGCGCCAGCCGCAAACCGGGACAGGGATCTAATTCACCCCTCCACTTT.

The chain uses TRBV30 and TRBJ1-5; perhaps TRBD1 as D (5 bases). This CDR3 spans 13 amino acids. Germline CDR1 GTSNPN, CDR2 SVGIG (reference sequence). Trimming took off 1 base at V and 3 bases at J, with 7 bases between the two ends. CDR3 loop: CAWSGQNNQPQHF. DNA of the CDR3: TGTGCCTGGAGTGGACAGAACAATCAGCCCCAGCATTTT.

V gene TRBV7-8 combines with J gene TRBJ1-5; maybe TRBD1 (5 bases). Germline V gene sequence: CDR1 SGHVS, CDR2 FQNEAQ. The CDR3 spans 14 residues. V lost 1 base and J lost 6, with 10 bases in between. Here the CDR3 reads CASSLGGVVQPQHF. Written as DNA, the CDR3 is TGTGCCAGCAGCTTAGGGGGGGTGGTTCAGCCCCAGCATTTT.

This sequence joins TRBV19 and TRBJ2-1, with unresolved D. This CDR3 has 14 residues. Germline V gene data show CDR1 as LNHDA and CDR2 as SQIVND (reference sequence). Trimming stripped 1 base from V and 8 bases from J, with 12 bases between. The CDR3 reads CASSIGAAKDEQFF. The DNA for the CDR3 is TGTGCCAGTAGTATAGGGGCAGCAAAGGATGAGCAGTTCTTC. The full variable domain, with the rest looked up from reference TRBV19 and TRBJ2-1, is DGGITQSPKYLFRKEGQNVTLSCEQNLNHDAMYWYRQDPGQGLRLIYYSQIVNDFQKGDIAEGYSVSREKKESFPLTVTSAQKNPTAFYLCASSIGAAKDEQFFGPGTRLTVL.

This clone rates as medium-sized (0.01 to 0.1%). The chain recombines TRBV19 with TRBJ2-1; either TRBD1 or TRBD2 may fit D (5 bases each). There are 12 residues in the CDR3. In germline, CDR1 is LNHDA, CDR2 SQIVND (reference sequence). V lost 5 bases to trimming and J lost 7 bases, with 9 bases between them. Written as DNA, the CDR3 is TGTGCCAGTAGTCTTTGGGGGAATGAGCAGTTCTTC. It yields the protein CASSLWGNEQFF.

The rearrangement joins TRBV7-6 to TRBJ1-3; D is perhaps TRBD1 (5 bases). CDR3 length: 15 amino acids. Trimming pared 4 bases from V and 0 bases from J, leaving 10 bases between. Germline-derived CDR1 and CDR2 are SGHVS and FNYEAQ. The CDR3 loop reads CASSSETVSGNTIYF. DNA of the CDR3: TGTGCCAGCAGCTCAGAGACAGTCTCTGGAAACACCATATATTTT.

The CDR3 is CASSWRGQGSYEQYF. The CDR3 DNA follows: TGTGCCAGCAGTTGGAGGGGCCAAGGCTCCTACGAGCAGTACTTC. This rearrangement joins TRBV6-5 to TRBJ2-7, with D maybe TRBD2 (6 bases). There are 15 residues in the CDR3. Trimming took 4 bases from V and 0 from J, leaving 13 bases between them. Looked up from germline, CDR1 is MNHEY and CDR2 is SVGAGI.

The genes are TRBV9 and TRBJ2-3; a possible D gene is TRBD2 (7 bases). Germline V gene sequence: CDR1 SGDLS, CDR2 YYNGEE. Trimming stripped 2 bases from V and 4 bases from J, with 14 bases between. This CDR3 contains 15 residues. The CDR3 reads CASSVGGAAADTQYF. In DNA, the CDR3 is TGTGCCAGCAGCGTTGGGGGGGCCGCCGCAGATACGCAGTATTTT.

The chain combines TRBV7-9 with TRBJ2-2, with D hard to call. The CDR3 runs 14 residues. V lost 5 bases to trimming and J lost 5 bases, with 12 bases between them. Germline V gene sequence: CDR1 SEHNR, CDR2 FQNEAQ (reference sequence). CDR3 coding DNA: TGTGCCAGCAGCGTCGGGCCCGTGACCGGGGAGCTGTTTTTT. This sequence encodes CASSVGPVTGELFF.

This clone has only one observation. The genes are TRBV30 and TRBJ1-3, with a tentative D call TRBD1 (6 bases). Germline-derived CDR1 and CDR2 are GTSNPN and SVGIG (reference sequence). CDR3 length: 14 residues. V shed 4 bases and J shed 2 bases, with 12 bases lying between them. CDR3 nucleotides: TGTGCCTGGACCAGACAGGATACTGGAAACACCATATATTTT. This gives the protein CAWTRQDTGNTIYF. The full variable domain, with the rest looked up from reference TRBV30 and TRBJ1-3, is SQTIHQWPATLVQPVGSPLSLECTVEGTSNPNLYWYRQAAGRGLQLLFYSVGIGQISSEVPQNLSASRPQDRQFILSSKKLLLSDSGFYLCAWTRQDTGNTIYFGEGSWLTVV.

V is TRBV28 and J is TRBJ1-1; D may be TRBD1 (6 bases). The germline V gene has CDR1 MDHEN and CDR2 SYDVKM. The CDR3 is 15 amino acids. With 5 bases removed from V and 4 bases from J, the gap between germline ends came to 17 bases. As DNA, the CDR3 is TGTGCCAGCAGTGCCTGGGGGGCTTTGGGCACTGAAGCTTTCTTT. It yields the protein CASSAWGALGTEAFF. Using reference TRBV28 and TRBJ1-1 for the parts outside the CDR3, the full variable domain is DVKVTQSSRYLVKRTGEKVFLECVQDMDHENMFWYRQDPGLGLRLIYFSYDVKMKEKGDIPEGYSVSREKKERFSLILESASTNQTSMYLCASSAWGALGTEAFFGQGTRLTVV.

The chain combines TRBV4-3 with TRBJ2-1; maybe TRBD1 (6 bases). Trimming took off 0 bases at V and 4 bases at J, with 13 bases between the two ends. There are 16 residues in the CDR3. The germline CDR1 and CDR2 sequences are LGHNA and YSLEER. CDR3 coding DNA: TGCGCCAGCAGCCAAGATAGGGCAGGGGTATACAATGAGCAGTTCTTC. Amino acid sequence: CASSQDRAGVYNEQFF.

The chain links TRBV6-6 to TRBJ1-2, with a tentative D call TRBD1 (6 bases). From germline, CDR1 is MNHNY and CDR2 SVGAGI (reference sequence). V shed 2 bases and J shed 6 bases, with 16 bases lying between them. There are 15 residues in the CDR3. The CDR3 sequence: CASSYQGQRTHGYTF. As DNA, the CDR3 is TGTGCCAGCAGTTACCAGGGGCAGCGAACACATGGCTACACCTTC.

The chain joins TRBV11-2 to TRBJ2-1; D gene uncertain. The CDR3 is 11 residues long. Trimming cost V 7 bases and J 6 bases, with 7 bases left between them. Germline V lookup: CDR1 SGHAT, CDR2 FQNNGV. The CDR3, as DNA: TGTGCCAGCACCAACACCAATGAGCAGTTCTTC. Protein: CASTNTNEQFF.

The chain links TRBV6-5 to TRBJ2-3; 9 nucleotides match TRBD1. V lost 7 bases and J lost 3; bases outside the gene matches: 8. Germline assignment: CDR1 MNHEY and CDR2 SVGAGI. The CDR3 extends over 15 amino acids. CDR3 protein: CASKRRDRATDTQYF. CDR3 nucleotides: TGTGCCAGCAAAAGGCGGGACAGGGCAACAGATACGCAGTATTTT.

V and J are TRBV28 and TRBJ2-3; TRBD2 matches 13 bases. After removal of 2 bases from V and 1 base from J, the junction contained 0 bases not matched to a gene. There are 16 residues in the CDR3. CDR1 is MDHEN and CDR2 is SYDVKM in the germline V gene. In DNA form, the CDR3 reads TGTGCCAGCAGTTTAGGACTAGCGGGGGGCACAGATACGCAGTATTTT. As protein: CASSLGLAGGTDTQYF.

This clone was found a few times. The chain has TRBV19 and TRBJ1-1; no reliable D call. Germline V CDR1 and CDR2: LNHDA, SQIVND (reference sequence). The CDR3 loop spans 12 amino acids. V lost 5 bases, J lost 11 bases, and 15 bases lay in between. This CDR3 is CASSYSQSWAFF. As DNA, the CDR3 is TGTGCCAGTAGTTACTCCCAGTCCTGGGCTTTCTTT.

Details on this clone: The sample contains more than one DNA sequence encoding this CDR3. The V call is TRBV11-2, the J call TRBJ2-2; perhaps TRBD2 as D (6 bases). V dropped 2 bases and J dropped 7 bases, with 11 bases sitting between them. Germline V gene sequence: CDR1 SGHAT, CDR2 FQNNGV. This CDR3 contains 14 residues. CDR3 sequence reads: CASSLMGGGGELFF. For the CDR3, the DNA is TGTGCCAGCAGCTTAATGGGAGGTGGCGGGGAGCTGTTTTTT.

Written as DNA, the CDR3 is TGCGCCAGCAGCCCACGGACTAGCACCTTCACAGATACGCAGTATTTT. Its protein product is CASSPRTSTFTDTQYF. The chain carries TRBV4-1 and TRBJ2-3; 8 bases map to TRBD2. Germline V gene lookup returns CDR1 MGHRA and CDR2 YSYEKL. CDR3 length equals 16 residues. Trimming cost V 4 bases and J 2 bases; bases outside gene matches: 8.

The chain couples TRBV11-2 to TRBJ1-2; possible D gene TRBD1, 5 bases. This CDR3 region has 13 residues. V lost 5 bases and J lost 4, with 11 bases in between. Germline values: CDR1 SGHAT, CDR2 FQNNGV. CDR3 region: CASSVGQFYGYTF. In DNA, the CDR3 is TGTGCCAGCAGCGTGGGGCAGTTCTATGGCTACACCTTC.

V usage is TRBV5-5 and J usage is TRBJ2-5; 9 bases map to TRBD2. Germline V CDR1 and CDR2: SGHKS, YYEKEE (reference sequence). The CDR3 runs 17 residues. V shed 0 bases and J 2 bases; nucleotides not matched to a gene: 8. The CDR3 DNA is TGTGCCAGCAGCTTGGGGGCGACAGCGGGGGGACAAGAGACCCAGTACTTC. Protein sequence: CASSLGATAGGQETQYF.

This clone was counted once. The CDR3: CASSLQVGENTGELFF. DNA for the CDR3: TGCGCCAGCAGCCTTCAAGTGGGAGAGAACACCGGGGAGCTGTTTTTT. This chain connects TRBV4-3 to TRBJ2-2; D might be TRBD2 (5 bases). The CDR3 totals 16 residues. Between the trimmed V and J ends, which lost 4 bases and 1 base, there was a span of 13 bases. Germline loops: CDR1 LGHNA, CDR2 YSLEER.

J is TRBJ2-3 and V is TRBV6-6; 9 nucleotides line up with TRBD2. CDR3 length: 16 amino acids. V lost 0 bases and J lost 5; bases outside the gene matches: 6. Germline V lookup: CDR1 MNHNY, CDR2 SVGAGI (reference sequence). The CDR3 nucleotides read TGTGCCAGCAGTTACTCTTTCGCGGGGGGGCAAGATACGCAGTATTTT. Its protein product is CASSYSFAGGQDTQYF.

The CDR3 DNA follows: TGCGCCAGCAGCCAAGATCTCGCCAATGAGCAGTTCTTC. This gives the protein CASSQDLANEQFF. The chain links TRBV4-3 to TRBJ2-1; D call uncertain. The CDR3 consists of 13 residues. The V end lost 0 bases, the J end lost 6 bases, and 6 bases lay between the germline ends. CDR1 LGHNA and CDR2 YSLEER come from the germline V gene.

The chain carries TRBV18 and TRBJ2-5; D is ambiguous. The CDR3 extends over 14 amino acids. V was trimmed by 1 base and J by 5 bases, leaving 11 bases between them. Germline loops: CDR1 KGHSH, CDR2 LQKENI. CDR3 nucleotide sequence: TGTGCCAGCTCACCACAAGGGCTTGCGGAGACCCAGTACTTC. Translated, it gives CASSPQGLAETQYF.

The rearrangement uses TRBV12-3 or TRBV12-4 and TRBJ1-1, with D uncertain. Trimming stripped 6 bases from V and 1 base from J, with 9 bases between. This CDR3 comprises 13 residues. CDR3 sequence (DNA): TGTGCCAGCAGCACGACTGGGAACACTGAAGCTTTCTTT. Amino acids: CASSTTGNTEAFF.

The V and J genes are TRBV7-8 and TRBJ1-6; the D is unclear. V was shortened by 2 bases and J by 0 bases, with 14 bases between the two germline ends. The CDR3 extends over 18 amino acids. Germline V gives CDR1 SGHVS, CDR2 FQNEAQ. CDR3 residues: CASSLFGLKSSYNSPLHF. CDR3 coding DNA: TGTGCCAGCAGCTTATTCGGCCTTAAGAGCTCCTATAATTCACCCCTCCACTTT. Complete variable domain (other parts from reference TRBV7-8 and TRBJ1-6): GAGVSQSPRYKVAKRGQDVALRCDPISGHVSLFWYQQALGQGPEFLTYFQNEAQLDKSGLPSDRFFAERPEGSVSTLKIQRTQQEDSAVYLCASSLFGLKSSYNSPLHFGNGTRLTVT.